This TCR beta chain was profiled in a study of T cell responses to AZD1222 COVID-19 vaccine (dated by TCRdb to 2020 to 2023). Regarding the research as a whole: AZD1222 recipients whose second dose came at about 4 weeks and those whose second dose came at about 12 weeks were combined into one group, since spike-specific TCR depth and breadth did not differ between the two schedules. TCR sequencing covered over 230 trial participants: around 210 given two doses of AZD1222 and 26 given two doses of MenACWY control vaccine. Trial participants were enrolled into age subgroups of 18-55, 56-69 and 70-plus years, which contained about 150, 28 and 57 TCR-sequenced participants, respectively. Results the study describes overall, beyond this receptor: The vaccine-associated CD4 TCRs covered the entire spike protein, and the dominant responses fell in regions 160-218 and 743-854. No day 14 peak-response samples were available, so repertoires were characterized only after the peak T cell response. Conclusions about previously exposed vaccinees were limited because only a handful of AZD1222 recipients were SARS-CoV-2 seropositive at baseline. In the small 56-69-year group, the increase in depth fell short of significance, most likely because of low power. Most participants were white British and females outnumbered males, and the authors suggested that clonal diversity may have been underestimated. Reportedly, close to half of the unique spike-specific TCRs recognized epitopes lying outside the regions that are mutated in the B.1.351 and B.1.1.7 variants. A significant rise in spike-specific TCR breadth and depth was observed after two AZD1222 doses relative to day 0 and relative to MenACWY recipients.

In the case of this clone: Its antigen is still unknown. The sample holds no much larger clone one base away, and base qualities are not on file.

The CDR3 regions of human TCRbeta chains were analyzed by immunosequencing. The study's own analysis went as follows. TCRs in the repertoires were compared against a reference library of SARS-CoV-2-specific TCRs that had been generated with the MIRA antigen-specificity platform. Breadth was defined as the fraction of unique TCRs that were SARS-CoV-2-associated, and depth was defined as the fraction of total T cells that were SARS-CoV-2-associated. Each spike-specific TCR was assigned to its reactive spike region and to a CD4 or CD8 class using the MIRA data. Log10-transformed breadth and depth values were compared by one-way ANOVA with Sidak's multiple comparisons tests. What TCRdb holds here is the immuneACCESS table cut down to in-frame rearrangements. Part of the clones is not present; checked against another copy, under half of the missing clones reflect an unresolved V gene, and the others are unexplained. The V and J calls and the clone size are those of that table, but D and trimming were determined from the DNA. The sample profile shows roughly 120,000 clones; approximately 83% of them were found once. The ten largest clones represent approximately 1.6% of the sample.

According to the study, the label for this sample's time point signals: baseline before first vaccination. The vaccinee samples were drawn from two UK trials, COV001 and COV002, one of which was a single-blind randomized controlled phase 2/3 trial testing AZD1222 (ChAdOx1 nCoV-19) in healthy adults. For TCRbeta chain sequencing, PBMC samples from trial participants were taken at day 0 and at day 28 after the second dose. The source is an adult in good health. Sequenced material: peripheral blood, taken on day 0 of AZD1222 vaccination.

The CDR3 reads as follows: CATKGPGQQNTEAFF. The sequence in DNA is TGTGCCACGAAAGGGCCGGGACAACAGAACACTGAAGCTTTCTTT. The chain is encoded by TRBV2 joined to TRBJ1-1; TRBD1 is a possible D gene, resting on 6 matching bases. The CDR3, cysteine through phenylalanine, is 15 amino acids long. Left in the record is the CDR3 DNA by itself, 45 bases read in frame from the first base. Per the germline V gene, SNHLY is the CDR1 and FYNNEI is the CDR2. V is shortened by 10 bases, J by 1 base, and the region joining them spans 19 bases.